The source of this T cell receptor beta chain is a study of blood T cell repertoires in COVID-19 (TCRdb year 2020). For the wider study: The collaborator samples originated in the United States, Italy and Spain and spanned the acute and convalescent phases of COVID-19. The repertoires were made available in a free public database intended to serve as a resource for research on the immune response to SARS-CoV-2. The samples were drawn from the first 160 participants of the ongoing ImmuneRACE study and from 1,254 subjects provided by 6 global collaborators. Nearly every sample came with metadata listing a de-identified subject ID, COVID-19 status, age in years and sex. The material from the prospective study consisted of cDNA or gDNA derived from T cells, B-cell-depleted T cells, or PBMCs. Deeply sampled blood TCRbeta repertoires from subjects exposed to, actively infected with, or recovered from COVID-19 were included in the dataset. Where available, HLA class I and class II types were taken from metadata supplied by the sample provider and were not determined by assay-based typing.

TCRbeta CDR3 regions were amplified from genomic DNA by means of the immunoSEQ Assay, a bias-controlled multiplex PCR. In the authors' own workflow: Within the assay, amplification of reference gene primers was used to estimate how many nucleated cells each sample contained. To quantify the absolute abundance of each unique TCRbeta CDR3 rearrangement, sequence reads were collapsed and filtered. For each sample, productive Simpson clonality was calculated as the square root of Simpson's diversity index over productive rearrangements. This is the immuneACCESS table as TCRdb keeps it, with only in-frame sequences that have V and J called. A part of the clones is gone; compared with another copy, unresolved V genes explain less than half, and the rest is unexplained. Clone size and the V and J calls come from that table; the DNA yielded D and trimming. The sample has tens of thousands of clones on record, 91% of them singletons. The top ten clones comprise less than 15% of the sample.

Results the study describes overall, beyond this receptor: How much clinical and demographic metadata was included differed by source and by participant, and the metadata was provided uncurated.

Collaborating institutions collected whole blood in K2EDTA tubes following their own protocols. For TCRbeta analysis, collaborators shipped samples as frozen whole blood, isolated PBMCs, or DNA extracted from either of those sample types. Note on this clone: It has no known antigen specificity. No base quality information exists; no much larger clone differs at one position.

The sequenced sample was peripheral blood. The clonotype comes from a human donor with active COVID-19. The donor label of this sample is uncertain.

The nucleotides read TGTGCCAGCAGTTCCGACCCCAGCGGGAGTGAGAATGAGCAGTTCTTC. This encodes CASSSDPSGSENEQFF. The chain links TRBV27 with TRBJ2-1, and TRBD2 matches 8 of the central bases. V and J are trimmed by 4 bases and 7 bases, and the gene matches miss 12 bases of the junction. Spanning cysteine to phenylalanine, the CDR3 consists of 16 amino acids. Only the CDR3 DNA stays, 48 bases, in frame from base 1. According to the germline V gene (reference sequence), CDR1 reads MNHEY and CDR2 reads SMNVEV.